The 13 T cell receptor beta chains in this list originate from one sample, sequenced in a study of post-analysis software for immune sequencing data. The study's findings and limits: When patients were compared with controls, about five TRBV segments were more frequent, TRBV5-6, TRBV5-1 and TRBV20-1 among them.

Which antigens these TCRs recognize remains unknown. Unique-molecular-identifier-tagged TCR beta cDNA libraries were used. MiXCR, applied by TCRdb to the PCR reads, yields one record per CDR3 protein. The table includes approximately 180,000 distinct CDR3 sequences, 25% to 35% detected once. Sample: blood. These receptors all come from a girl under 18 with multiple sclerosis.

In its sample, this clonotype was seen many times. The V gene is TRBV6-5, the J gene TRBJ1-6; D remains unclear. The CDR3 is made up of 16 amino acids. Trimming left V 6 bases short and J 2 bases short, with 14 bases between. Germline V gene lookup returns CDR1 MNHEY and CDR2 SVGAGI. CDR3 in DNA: TGTGCCAGCAGCCCGGCCGAGGCGCCCTATAATTCACCCCTCCACTTT. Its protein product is CASSPAEAPYNSPLHF.

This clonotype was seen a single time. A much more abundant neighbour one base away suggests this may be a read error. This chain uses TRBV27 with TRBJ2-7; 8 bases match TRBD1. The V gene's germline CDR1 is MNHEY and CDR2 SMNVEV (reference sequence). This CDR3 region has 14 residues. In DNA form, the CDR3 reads TGTGCCAGCACTCTCGGGACAGGATCCTACGAGCAGGACTTC. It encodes CASTLGTGSYEQDF.

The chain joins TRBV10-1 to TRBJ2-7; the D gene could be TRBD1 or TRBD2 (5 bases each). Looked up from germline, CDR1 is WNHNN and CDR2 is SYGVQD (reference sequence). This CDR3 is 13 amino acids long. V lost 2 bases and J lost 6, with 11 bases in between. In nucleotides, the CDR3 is TGCGCCAGCAGTGAGACCCGAGGGGCCGAGCAGTACTTC. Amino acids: CASSETRGAEQYF.

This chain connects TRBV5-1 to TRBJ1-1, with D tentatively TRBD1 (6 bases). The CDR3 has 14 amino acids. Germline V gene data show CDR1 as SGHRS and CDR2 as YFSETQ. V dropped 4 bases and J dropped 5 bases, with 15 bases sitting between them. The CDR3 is CASSIPRGGTEAFF. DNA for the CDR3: TGCGCCAGCAGCATACCCAGGGGAGGGACTGAAGCTTTCTTT.

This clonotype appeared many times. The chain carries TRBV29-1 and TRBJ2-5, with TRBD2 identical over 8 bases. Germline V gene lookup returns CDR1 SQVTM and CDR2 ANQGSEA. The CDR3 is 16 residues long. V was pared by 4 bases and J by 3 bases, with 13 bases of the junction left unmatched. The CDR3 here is CSVGGSWTSLEETQYF. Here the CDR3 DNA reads TGCAGCGTTGGGGGGAGCTGGACTAGCTTGGAAGAGACCCAGTACTTC.

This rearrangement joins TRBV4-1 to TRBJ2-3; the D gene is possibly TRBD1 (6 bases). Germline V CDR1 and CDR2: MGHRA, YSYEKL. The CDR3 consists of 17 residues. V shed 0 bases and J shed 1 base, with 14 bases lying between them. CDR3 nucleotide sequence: TGCGCCAGCAGCCAAGATTGGGAACAGGGAGGCACAGATACGCAGTATTTT. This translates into CASSQDWEQGGTDTQYF.

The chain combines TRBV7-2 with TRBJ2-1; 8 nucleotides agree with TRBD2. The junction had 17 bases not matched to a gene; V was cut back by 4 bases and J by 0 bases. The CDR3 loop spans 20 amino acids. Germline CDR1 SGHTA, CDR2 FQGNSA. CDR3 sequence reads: CASSSLRVAGRLSSYNEQFF. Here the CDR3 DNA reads TGTGCCAGCAGCTCCCTGAGGGTAGCGGGGCGCCTCAGCTCCTACAATGAGCAGTTCTTC.

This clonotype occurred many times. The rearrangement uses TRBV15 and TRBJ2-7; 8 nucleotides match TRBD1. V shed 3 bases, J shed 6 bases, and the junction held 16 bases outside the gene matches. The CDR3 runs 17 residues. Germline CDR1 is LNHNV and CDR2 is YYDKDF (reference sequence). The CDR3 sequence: CATSSIPLWTGPGEQYF. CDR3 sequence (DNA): TGTGCCACCAGCAGTATCCCCCTATGGACAGGGCCGGGCGAGCAGTACTTC.

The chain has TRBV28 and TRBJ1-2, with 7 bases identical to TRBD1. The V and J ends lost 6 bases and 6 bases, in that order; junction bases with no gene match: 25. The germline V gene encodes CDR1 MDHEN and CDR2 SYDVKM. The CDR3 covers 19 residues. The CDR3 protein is CASSSPGGDRWGIADGYTF. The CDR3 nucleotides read TGTGCCAGCAGCTCCCCAGGGGGGGACCGATGGGGGATAGCTGATGGCTACACCTTC.

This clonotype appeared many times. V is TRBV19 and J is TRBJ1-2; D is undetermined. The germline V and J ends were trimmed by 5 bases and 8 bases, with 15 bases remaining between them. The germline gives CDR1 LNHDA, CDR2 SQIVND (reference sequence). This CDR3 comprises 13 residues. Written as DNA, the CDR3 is TGTGCCAGTAGTGCAGACAAGTCCGGCGGCTACACCTTC. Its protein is CASSADKSGGYTF.

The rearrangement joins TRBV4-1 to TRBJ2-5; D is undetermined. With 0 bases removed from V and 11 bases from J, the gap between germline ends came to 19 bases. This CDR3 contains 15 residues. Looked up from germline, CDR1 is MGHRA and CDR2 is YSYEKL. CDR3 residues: CASSQDGLDGNEQYF. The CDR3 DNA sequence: TGCGCCAGCAGCCAAGATGGTCTAGATGGCAATGAGCAGTACTTC.

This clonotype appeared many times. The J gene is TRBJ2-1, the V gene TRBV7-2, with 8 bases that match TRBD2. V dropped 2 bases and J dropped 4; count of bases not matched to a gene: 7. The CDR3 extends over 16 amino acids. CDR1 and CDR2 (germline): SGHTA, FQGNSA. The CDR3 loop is CASSLKAGGIYNEQFF. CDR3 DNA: TGTGCCAGCAGCTTAAAGGCGGGAGGAATATACAATGAGCAGTTCTTC.

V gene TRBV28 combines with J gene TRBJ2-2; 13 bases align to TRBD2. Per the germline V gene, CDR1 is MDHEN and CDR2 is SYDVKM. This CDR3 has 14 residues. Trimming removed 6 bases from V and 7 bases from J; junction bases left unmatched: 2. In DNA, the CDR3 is TGTGCCAGCAGCGGACTAGCGGGAGTCGGGGAGCTGTTTTTT. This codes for CASSGLAGVGELFF.